The 12 T cell receptor beta chains listed next were all sequenced from one sample in a study of T cells in Graves' hyperthyroidism and ophthalmopathy. There were TCR beta CDR3 regions amplified from RNA transcripts. The study used the HTBI primer set for a first-round RT-PCR of the TCR CDR3. TCRdb re-called the multiplex PCR reads through MiXCR, storing one row per CDR3 protein. The sample yields some 620,000 distinct CDR3 sequences, around 15% seen once. Sequencing input: blood. These receptor sequences come from a woman in her twenties or thirties with Graves' hyperthyroidism.

This clonotype was observed at least ten times. The V and J genes are TRBV29-1 and TRBJ2-1; TRBD2 agrees at 14 bases. This CDR3 spans 17 amino acids. V lost 6 bases, J lost 6 bases, and 13 bases stayed unmatched. Looked up from germline, CDR1 is SQVTM and CDR2 is ANQGSEA. CDR3 sequence: CSVARRLAGGGPNEQFF. CDR3 DNA: TGCAGCGTGGCCCGGCGACTAGCGGGAGGGGGCCCCAATGAGCAGTTCTTC.

At least ten counts were recorded for this clonotype. This chain connects TRBV11-2 to TRBJ2-3; D call uncertain. CDR1 and CDR2 (germline): SGHAT, FQNNGV. CDR3 length: 15 residues. Trimming removed 4 bases at V and 0 bases at J, with 11 bases between. The CDR3 protein is CASSSSAMSTDTQYF. The CDR3 DNA is TGTGCCAGCAGCTCCTCCGCGATGAGCACAGATACGCAGTATTTT.

This clonotype has ten or more counts. The rearrangement joins TRBV11-2 to TRBJ2-5; D is perhaps TRBD2 (6 bases). The length of the CDR3 is 14 residues. V dropped 1 base and J dropped 0 bases, with 6 bases sitting between them. The germline V gene encodes CDR1 SGHAT and CDR2 FQNNGV. The CDR3 region is CASSLGTNQETQYF. The DNA of the CDR3 is TGTGCCAGCAGCTTAGGGACTAACCAAGAGACCCAGTACTTC.

Many counts were recorded for this clonotype. The V call is TRBV28, the J call TRBJ1-1; 8 positions match TRBD1. The V gene's germline CDR1 is MDHEN and CDR2 SYDVKM. The CDR3 covers 15 residues. V trimming: 4 bases; J trimming: 8 bases; junction bases outside the gene matches: 12. For the CDR3, the DNA is TGTGCCAGCAGTTCGTTCCCGGCGACAGGGGAAGAAGCTTTCTTT. It is translated as CASSSFPATGEEAFF.

This clonotype came up many times. V and J are TRBV7-2 and TRBJ1-2, with D possibly being TRBD1 (6 bases). This CDR3 is built from 18 residues. CDR1 and CDR2 (germline): SGHTA, FQGNSA. Deletions cut 7 bases from V and 1 base from J, with 25 bases between. CDR3 sequence reads: CASTPQGLLRIDNYGYTF. In nucleotides, the CDR3 is TGTGCCAGCACCCCACAGGGATTGTTACGCATTGATAACTATGGCTACACCTTC.

This clonotype was seen many times. The V gene is TRBV12-3 or TRBV12-4, the J gene TRBJ2-5, with a tentative D call TRBD2 (6 bases). TRBJ2-3 matches the DNA end more closely, so the J call is doubtful. The CDR3 extends over 11 amino acids. In nucleotides, the CDR3 is TGTGCCAGCAGTTTGGGGGGTGCGCAGTATTTT. Its translation: CASSLGGAQYF.

The chain is built from TRBV19 and TRBJ2-7, with D uncertain. V lost 3 bases, J lost 4 bases, and 13 bases lay in between. Looked up from germline, CDR1 is LNHDA and CDR2 is SQIVND (reference sequence). The CDR3 sequence is 14 residues long. The CDR3 here is CASSITAGPYEQYF. The DNA for the CDR3 is TGTGCCAGTAGTATCACCGCAGGACCTTACGAGCAGTACTTC. Together with reference TRBV19 and TRBJ2-7, the CDR3 gives the full variable domain: DGGITQSPKYLFRKEGQNVTLSCEQNLNHDAMYWYRQDPGQGLRLIYYSQIVNDFQKGDIAEGYSVSREKKESFPLTVTSAQKNPTAFYLCASSITAGPYEQYFGPGTRLTVT.

This clonotype was recorded at least ten times. The CDR3 sequence is CASSAQSGLGYTF. CDR3 DNA sequence: TGTGCCAGCAGCGCCCAGTCAGGGCTCGGCTACACCTTC. V usage is TRBV7-2 and J usage is TRBJ1-2; weak D call: TRBD1 (5 bases). V was shortened by 5 bases and J by 8 bases, with 15 bases between the two germline ends. Per germline, CDR1 SGHTA and CDR2 FQGNSA. The CDR3 totals 13 residues.

This clonotype turned up a few times. V gene TRBV18 combines with J gene TRBJ2-1, with D perhaps TRBD2 (6 bases). The CDR3 consists of 11 residues. The germline V gene has CDR1 KGHSH and CDR2 LQKENI. Trimming left V 3 bases short and J 10 bases short, with 7 bases between. CDR3 DNA: TGTGCCAGCTCACCGAGCGGGGAGCAGTTCTTC. Protein sequence: CASSPSGEQFF.

This clonotype was detected ten times or more. The chain carries TRBV28 and TRBJ1-3, with unresolved D. Per germline, CDR1 MDHEN and CDR2 SYDVKM. This CDR3 contains 16 residues. The V end was cut by 4 bases, the J end by 0 bases, with 13 bases between. The CDR3 DNA sequence: TGTGCCAGCAGTTCCCTCCGGATAAACTCTGGAAACACCATATATTTT. This translates into CASSSLRINSGNTIYF.

This clonotype was seen at least ten times. The chain recombines TRBV2 with TRBJ1-6; TRBD1 is a possible D gene (5 bases). This CDR3 comprises 14 residues. The V end lost 6 bases, the J end lost 6 bases, and 12 bases lay between the germline ends. Germline CDR1 and CDR2: SNHLY and FYNNEI. For the CDR3, the DNA is TGTGCCAGCAGGGGGGACTCACTTAATTCACCCCTCCACTTT. Translating gives CASRGDSLNSPLHF.

This clonotype has more than one count but fewer than ten. The V call is TRBV9, the J call TRBJ2-1; 9 positions agree with TRBD1. V dropped 4 bases and J dropped 6; count of bases not matched to a gene: 5. The germline CDR1 and CDR2 sequences are SGDLS and YYNGEE. This CDR3 spans 14 amino acids. CDR3 bases: TGTGCCAGCAGCCCCCGGACAGGGGCCAATGAGCAGTTCTTC. It encodes CASSPRTGANEQFF.